These T cell receptor beta chains were read from a single sample in a study of blood T cells in healthy people across ages. TCRdb redid the calling of the 5' RACE reads with MiXCR, one entry per CDR3 protein. The sample yields hundreds of thousands of distinct CDR3 sequences, approximately 49% seen once. The sequenced sample consisted of blood. These receptors were taken from a man aged 30-40 years in good health. Each CDR3 is given with its conserved first and last residue. A D gene is named only where the DNA matches it firmly.

D,J,V,CDR3
NA,TRBJ1-4,TRBV4-3,CASSRLQGAEKLFF
NA,TRBJ2-7,TRBV3-1,CASSFGTAFTNEQYF
NA,TRBJ1-2,TRBV4-3,CASSQARGANYGYTF
TRBD2,TRBJ2-3,TRBV12-3/TRBV12-4,CASRPNSGGGGSTDTQYF
NA,TRBJ2-3,TRBV24-1,CATRGRDTSTDTQYF
TRBD1,TRBJ1-1,TRBV4-3,CASSQSGGLDTEAFF
TRBD1,TRBJ2-1,TRBV29-1,CSGRGQGQSSYNEQFF
TRBD2,TRBJ2-7,TRBV20-1,CSAPYSGGYEQYF
NA,TRBJ1-5,TRBV3-1,CASSLQVNQPQHF
NA,TRBJ1-5,TRBV12-3/TRBV12-4,CASSLSADNQPQHF
NA,TRBJ2-7,TRBV28,CASSLSRYEQYF
NA,TRBJ2-1,TRBV3-1,CASSQVTITGNEQFF
NA,TRBJ1-2,TRBV2,CASRGLYDYTF
NA,TRBJ1-2,TRBV30,CATARDSGYGYTF
NA,TRBJ2-4,TRBV25-1,CASRHRVLRAKNIQYF
NA,TRBJ2-5,TRBV28,CASDPTPGGETQYF
TRBD1,TRBJ2-3,TRBV5-1,CASSPGTDTDTQYF
NA,TRBJ2-7,TRBV24-1,CATSGGGTYEQYF
NA,TRBJ2-1,TRBV3-1,CASSGEGWEQFF
NA,TRBJ1-5,TRBV7-2,CASSLGDRGNQPQHF
NA,TRBJ2-3,TRBV6-6,CATVWQVGDTQYF
NA,TRBJ2-7,TRBV20-1,CSARDLADSYEQYF
TRBD2,TRBJ2-1,TRBV27,CASRGLAGYNEQFF
TRBD1,TRBJ1-5,TRBV28,CASSRTPTGRGGNQPQHF
TRBD1,TRBJ1-2,TRBV5-1,CASSSNRGDGYTF
NA,TRBJ1-1,TRBV29-1,CSVKGWGAEAFF
TRBD1,TRBJ2-1,TRBV3-1,CASSHTPGQGPNEQFF
NA,TRBJ2-3,TRBV7-2,CASSRGHTDTQYF
TRBD2,NA,TRBV12-5,CASGLIAGRVYEQYF
NA,TRBJ2-5,TRBV2,CASSEDRGEGETQYF
NA,TRBJ2-5,TRBV4-1,CASSHTWTDQETQYF
NA,TRBJ1-6,TRBV27,CASSLSWGRNSPLHF
NA,TRBJ2-1,TRBV3-1,CASSQERGVGQFF
TRBD2,TRBJ2-7,TRBV20-1,CSARNAGLAGLNGAPSSYEQYF
TRBD1,TRBJ1-4,TRBV18,CASSPVTGGTEKLFF
TRBD1,TRBJ2-7,TRBV4-1,CASRDQTGGYEQYF
NA,TRBJ2-1,TRBV10-3,CAIRTADGDNEQFF
TRBD1,NA,TRBV6-2/TRBV6-3,CASSLPRTGYETQYF
NA,NA,TRBV4-2,CASSQGFGYNEQYF
NA,TRBJ2-7,TRBV27,CASSLDETYGEQYF
NA,TRBJ2-3,TRBV7-9,CASSLLGGGKADTQYF
NA,TRBJ2-7,TRBV12-3/TRBV12-4,CASSFGGPASEQYF
TRBD1,TRBJ1-2,TRBV27,CASSAATGDEGYGYTF
TRBD1,TRBJ2-1,TRBV6-2/TRBV6-3,CASGGQGSYNEQFF
TRBD2,TRBJ2-3,TRBV5-1,CASRIAGRSTDTQYF
NA,TRBJ2-5,TRBV28,CASIALVGETQYF
NA,TRBJ1-2,TRBV7-9,CASSHQRGQGIGYTF
NA,TRBJ1-5,TRBV18,CASSPRRDDNQPQHF
NA,TRBJ1-2,TRBV28,CASRGGQSGYTF
NA,TRBJ2-7,TRBV6-5,CASSYSGISYNEQYF
NA,TRBJ2-7,TRBV3-1,CASSQPGVLKDEQYF
TRBD1,TRBJ2-7,TRBV3-1,CASSPSDRDRGYEQYF
NA,TRBJ2-2,TRBV4-3,CASSQEVLNTGELFF
NA,TRBJ2-1,TRBV5-1,CASSLEGALGNEQFF
NA,TRBJ2-3,TRBV12-3/TRBV12-4,CACRGSHTDTQYF
NA,TRBJ1-6,TRBV5-1,CASSAERRDSPLHF
NA,TRBJ2-7,TRBV20-1,CSARHRASYEQYF